Presented here are 3 T cell receptor beta chains from one specimen sequenced in a study of radiation and T cells in renal cell carcinoma. Method: immunoSEQ multiplex PCR; TCRdb's copy keeps in-frame clones and lacks some. The sample lists approximately 13,000 clones; around 50% were seen once. Described treatment: treatment-naive control, cytoreductive nephrectomy. The sample consisted of tumor tissue, taken from a patient whose treatment was nephrectomy without radiotherapy. Receptors originate from a man aged 50-59 years with renal cell carcinoma.

This clone was detected once. The rearrangement joins TRBV19 to TRBJ1-2; tentatively, D is TRBD1 (6 bases). Trimming left V 5 bases short and J 3 bases short, with 10 bases between. The CDR3 is 13 amino acids. Germline V gene lookup returns CDR1 LNHDA and CDR2 SQIVND (reference sequence). The CDR3 DNA reads as TGTGCCAGTAGTTTTAGGGGGGACTATGGCTACACCTTC. Translating it yields CASSFRGDYGYTF.

The chain recombines TRBV18 with TRBJ1-1; TRBD1 matches at 7 bases. Germline V gene data show CDR1 as KGHSH and CDR2 as LQKENI. The CDR3 has 15 amino acids. Unmatched junction bases numbered 11, after V lost 3 bases and J lost 7 bases. CDR3 region: CASSPLLDRTNEAFF. Here the CDR3 DNA reads TGTGCCAGCTCACCTCTCCTGGACAGGACGAATGAAGCTTTCTTT. Using reference TRBV18 and TRBJ1-1 for the parts outside the CDR3, the full variable domain is NAGVMQNPRHLVRRRGQEARLRCSPMKGHSHVYWYRQLPEEGLKFMVYLQKENIIDESGMPKERFSAEFPKEGPSILRIQQVVRGDSAAYFCASSPLLDRTNEAFFGQGTRLTVV.

The chain couples TRBV7-3 to TRBJ2-6; no definite D call. The germline gives CDR1 SGHTA, CDR2 FQGTGA. The CDR3 loop spans 14 amino acids. V dropped 5 bases and J dropped 2 bases, with 7 bases sitting between them. CDR3: CASSAYAGANVLTF. Here the CDR3 DNA reads TGTGCCAGCAGCGCCTACGCTGGGGCCAACGTCCTGACTTTC.